This TCR beta chain was captured by sequencing in a study of PD-1 blockade in mismatch repair-deficient tumors (dated by TCRdb to 2016 to 2017). Looking at the study overall: Between September 2013 and late 2016, the trial enrolled 75 to 95 consecutive patients with roughly twelve types of mismatch repair-deficient cancer, all of whom had received prior treatment and were progressing. Tumor-associated T cell clones were tracked in the peripheral blood of patients responding to PD-1 blockade by deep sequencing of TCR CDR3 regions. What the research found in general, with its limitations: Rapid expansion after pembrolizumab followed by contraction, generally before radiologic responses, was shown by tumor-resident clones, which were often undetectable in blood before treatment.

Turning to this clone: Its antigen target is currently unknown. Base quality data are lacking; no much larger clone is found one base away.

The label giving this sample's time point can be read as: peripheral blood 12 weeks after first pembrolizumab dose. Mismatch repair deficiency was established in every enrolled patient by polymerase chain reaction or immunohistochemistry. A few patients who responded to pembrolizumab therapy underwent TCR sequencing. In the phase II trial, pembrolizumab PD-1 blockade was tested prospectively in advanced mismatch repair-deficient cancers, no matter which tissue of origin the cancers came from. Serial peripheral blood T cell samples were collected before and at multiple times after starting PD-1 blockade. Blood sampling times were expressed in weeks after the first pembrolizumab dose. The CDR3 numbers 16 residues from cysteine through phenylalanine. The only DNA kept is the CDR3, 48 bases in frame from the first base. The germline V gene (reference sequence) supplies CDR1 LNHDA and CDR2 SQIVND. V and J lose 5 bases and 0 bases, and a span of 14 bases separates them.

Library method: the immunoSEQ multiplex PCR assay. Entries here come from immuneACCESS through TCRdb and include only in-frame sequences with V and J called. Some clones fail to appear in such tables; in the studies checked, an unresolved V gene covers under half of the shortfall, and the cause of the remainder is unknown. Within this sample are tens of thousands of clones, with more than 80% of them counted one time only. 20% of the sample belongs to the ten largest clones. Sequenced here: peripheral blood, sampled 12 weeks after starting pembrolizumab. The chain uses TRBV19 and TRBJ2-4; the D gene is perhaps TRBD1, from 6 matching bases. The TCR sequence derives from an adult with mismatch repair-deficient cancer. The CDR3 region: CASSSSGVVAKNIQYF. The sequenced DNA: TGTGCCAGTAGTTCCTCAGGGGTTGTAGCCAAAAACATTCAGTACTTC.